These 28 T cell receptor beta chains were all obtained from the same sample, sequenced in a study of early stage breast cancer tumors. TCRdb keeps only in-frame clones here, not all; method: immunoSEQ multiplex PCR. The sample carries a few thousand clones, 65% to 75% recorded once. Sequenced material: normal breast tissue next to the tumor. The receptors shown here come from a person aged 55-75 years with breast cancer.

In nucleotides, the CDR3 is TGTGCCAGCAGCTTCGGACAGGTTGGTCCCTACGAGCAGTACTTC. Translating gives CASSFGQVGPYEQYF. This chain uses TRBV9 with TRBJ2-7; 7 bases align to TRBD1. In germline, CDR1 is SGDLS, CDR2 YYNGEE. Losses at the gene ends were 4 bases for V and 2 bases for J; bases not matched to a gene: 9. The CDR3 contains 15 residues. The variable domain in full, with the rest retrieved from reference TRBV9 and TRBJ2-7, is DSGVTQTPKHLITATGQRVTLRCSPRSGDLSVYWYQQSLDQGLQFLIQYYNGEERAKGNILERFSAQQFPDLHSELNLSSLELGDSALYFCASSFGQVGPYEQYFGPGTRLTVT.

The chain carries TRBV25-1 and TRBJ2-5; D is unresolved. CDR3 length: 13 amino acids. Trimming took off 2 bases at V and 5 bases at J, with 9 bases between the two ends. CDR1 MGHDK and CDR2 SYGVNS come from the germline V gene. CDR3 sequence (DNA): TGTGCCAGCAGTGAAGGTTGGCAGGAGACCCAGTACTTC. It specifies CASSEGWQETQYF. The whole variable domain, filled in from reference TRBV25-1 and TRBJ2-5, reads EADIYQTPRYLVIGTGKKITLECSQTMGHDKMYWYQQDPGMELHLIHYSYGVNSTEKGDLSSESTVSRIRTEHFPLTLESARPSHTSQYLCASSEGWQETQYFGPGTRLLVL.

V is TRBV21-1 and J is TRBJ2-5; no DNA check was done on the table's D call, TRBD1. TRBV21-1 is flagged as a pseudogene. This CDR3 has 16 amino acids. The CDR3 coding sequence is TGTGCCAGCAGCAAAGGGAGACAGGGATCTAGGGAGACCCAGTACTTC. This gives the protein CASSKGRQGSRETQYF.

The chain joins TRBV4-1 to TRBJ2-1; 7 bases agree with TRBD2. Germline V CDR1 and CDR2: MGHRA, YSYEKL. Trimming removed 3 bases from V and 5 bases from J; junction bases left unmatched: 4. This CDR3 comprises 14 residues. The CDR3 coding sequence is TGCGCCAGCAGCCAGGCCGGGACTAACAATGAGCAGTTCTTC. It yields the protein CASSQAGTNNEQFF.

CDR3 DNA sequence: TGTGCCAGCAACCGACAGGGGGTTTACGAGCAGTACTTC. Protein product: CASNRQGVYEQYF. The chain has TRBV6-5 and TRBJ2-7; TRBD1 aligns across 9 bases. Germline-derived CDR1 and CDR2 are MNHEY and SVGAGI. This CDR3 has 13 amino acids. J gave up 4 bases and V 7 bases, and 5 bases lay outside the gene matches.

This chain uses TRBV27 with TRBJ2-7, with 10 bases aligning to TRBD1. The CDR3 totals 14 residues. Germline-derived CDR1 and CDR2 are MNHEY and SMNVEV (reference sequence). With V trimmed by 4 bases and J by 3 bases, 3 bases remained unmatched. Written as DNA, the CDR3 is TGTGCCAGCAGTTACCGGACAGGGGGCTACGAGCAGTACTTC. Translating it yields CASSYRTGGYEQYF.

This clone was found once. The chain is built from TRBV5-1 and TRBJ2-2; 9 bases align to TRBD1. The CDR3 covers 15 residues. Trimming cost V 4 bases and J 6 bases; bases outside gene matches: 7. Germline CDR1 and CDR2: SGHRS and YFSETQ. The CDR3: CASSQGQGIAGELFF. DNA for the CDR3: TGCGCCAGCAGCCAGGGACAGGGAATTGCCGGGGAGCTGTTTTTT.

The V gene is TRBV6-5, the J gene TRBJ2-2; D call uncertain. Germline V lookup: CDR1 MNHEY, CDR2 SVGAGI. This CDR3 contains 16 residues. V lost 1 base and J 0 bases, leaving 9 bases between the germline ends. CDR3 protein: CASSYFQFANTGELFF. DNA for the CDR3: TGTGCCAGCAGTTACTTTCAGTTCGCGAACACCGGGGAGCTGTTTTTT.

The chain links TRBV9 to TRBJ2-1, with D tentatively TRBD2 (5 bases). Trimming shortened V by 2 bases and J by 3 bases, and 12 bases separated the two germline ends. This CDR3 has 15 residues. The germline CDR1 and CDR2 sequences are SGDLS and YYNGEE. For the CDR3, the DNA is TGTGCCAGCAGCGTCTTCAGCGGAGACTACAATGAGCAGTTCTTC. This translates into CASSVFSGDYNEQFF.

The table lists this clone with a count of one. V is TRBV15 and J is TRBJ2-5; 9 bases are shared with TRBD2. With 0 bases clipped from V and 7 bases from J, the junction kept 12 bases outside the gene matches. Germline V CDR1 and CDR2: LNHNV, YYDKDF (reference sequence). This CDR3 spans 17 amino acids. Here the CDR3 DNA reads TGTGCCACCAGCAGAGAGGAAGGGACTAGCTGGCCGGGGACCCAGTACTTC. This codes for CATSREEGTSWPGTQYF. Looking up the rest from reference TRBV15 and TRBJ2-5 gives the full variable domain: DAMVIQNPRYQVTQFGKPVTLSCSQTLNHNVMYWYQQKSSQAPKLLFHYYDKDFNNEADTPDNFQSRRPNTSFCFLDIRSPGLGDTAMYLCATSREEGTSWPGTQYFGPGTRLLVL.

The CDR3 here is CASSEQGGNTEAFF. In nucleotides, the CDR3 is TGTGCCAGCAGCGAACAGGGGGGGAACACTGAAGCTTTCTTT. The chain has TRBV9 and TRBJ1-1; 8 bases agree with TRBD1. With 3 bases clipped from V and 1 base from J, the junction kept 2 bases outside the gene matches. The germline CDR1 and CDR2 sequences are SGDLS and YYNGEE. The CDR3 runs 14 residues.

The chain employs TRBV11-2 and TRBJ2-1; D may correspond to TRBD1 or TRBD2 (6 bases each). Germline V gives CDR1 SGHAT, CDR2 FQNNGV. Trimming cost V 2 bases and J 0 bases, with 14 bases left between them. The CDR3 covers 17 residues. CDR3 DNA sequence: TGTGCCAGCAGCTTATATAGGGGGGCTGTCTCCTACAATGAGCAGTTCTTC. Residues: CASSLYRGAVSYNEQFF.

This clone was seen only a few times. The CDR3 reads CAIESGSSYNEQFF. In DNA form, the CDR3 reads TGTGCCATCGAGTCAGGTAGCTCCTACAATGAGCAGTTCTTC. This chain links TRBV10-3 with TRBJ2-1; D uncertain. V was clipped by 8 bases and J by 0 bases, with 11 bases between them. In germline, CDR1 is ENHRY, CDR2 SYGVKD. This CDR3 contains 14 residues.

This chain uses TRBV25-1 with TRBJ2-3, with 8 positions matching TRBD1. Germline CDR1 is MGHDK and CDR2 is SYGVNS. With 1 base clipped from V and 6 bases from J, the junction kept 9 bases outside the gene matches. The CDR3 is 16 residues long. CDR3 in DNA: TGTGCCAGCAGTGAATCGGGCAGGGGGCGGTCGGATACGCAGTATTTT. As protein: CASSESGRGRSDTQYF.

The chain carries TRBV7-9 and TRBJ2-7; 10 bases map to TRBD1. The CDR3 is made up of 14 amino acids. V lost 0 bases and J lost 9; bases outside the gene matches: 5. Germline assignment: CDR1 SEHNR and CDR2 FQNEAQ (reference sequence). The CDR3 loop is CASSLAGQGKAQYF. As DNA, the CDR3 is TGTGCCAGCAGCTTAGCGGGACAGGGGAAGGCGCAGTACTTC.

The chain is built from TRBV11-2 and TRBJ2-7; 10 nucleotides align to TRBD2. Trimming at V came to 5 bases and at J to 2 bases, leaving 6 bases not matched to a gene. The CDR3 has 15 residues. Germline lookup yields CDR1 SGHAT and CDR2 FQNNGV. The CDR3 here is CASSLGTSGTYEQYF. CDR3 in DNA: TGTGCCAGCAGCCTGGGAACTAGCGGGACCTACGAGCAGTACTTC.

CDR3 coding DNA: TGTGCCAGCAGCCAAGATCAAGGACAGGGGGCGGGCGGGGAGCTGTTTTTT. It specifies CASSQDQGQGAGGELFF. The chain employs TRBV4-2 and TRBJ2-2, with 11 bases matching TRBD1. The V gene end was trimmed by 0 bases and the J gene end by 7 bases; junction bases not matched to a gene: 7. CDR1 LGHNA and CDR2 YNFKEQ come from the germline V gene. The CDR3 consists of 17 residues.

The CDR3 DNA reads TGTGCCAGTAGTATTTTGGGGGACCTCCGGGCTTTCTTT. It codes for CASSILGDLRAFF. The rearrangement links TRBV19 to TRBJ1-1; D is perhaps TRBD1 (5 bases). CDR1 LNHDA and CDR2 SQIVND come from the germline V gene (reference sequence). V was cut by 3 bases and J by 11 bases, with 16 bases left in between. This CDR3 comprises 13 residues.

A word on this clone: The same CDR3 arises from other DNA sequences in this sample as well. The chain has TRBV30 and TRBJ1-4; D is ambiguous. The germline V gene encodes CDR1 GTSNPN and CDR2 SVGIG (reference sequence). V was pared by 3 bases and J by 5 bases, with 10 bases between. The CDR3 has 13 residues. This CDR3 reads CAWSVYGNEKLFF. DNA of the CDR3: TGTGCCTGGAGCGTTTACGGGAATGAAAAACTGTTTTTT.

This clone turned up a few times. The chain couples TRBV7-8 to TRBJ1-6, with D possibly being TRBD1 (5 bases). V gave up 1 base and J gave up 8 bases, with 15 bases separating them. Germline V gene lookup returns CDR1 SGHVS and CDR2 FQNEAQ. The CDR3 length is 16 residues. As DNA, the CDR3 is TGTGCCAGCAGCTTAGATCGGGGCGCGGGGGATTCACCCCTCCACTTT. It codes for CASSLDRGAGDSPLHF.

The chain uses TRBV6-6 and TRBJ1-2; a possible D gene is TRBD1 (6 bases). This CDR3 has 14 amino acids. Trimming removed 6 bases from V and 1 base from J, with 12 bases in between. Germline V CDR1 and CDR2: MNHNY, SVGAGI (reference sequence). The DNA for the CDR3 is TGTGCCAGCAGAACAGGGAGCGGTAACTATGGCTACACCTTC. It specifies CASRTGSGNYGYTF.

V gene TRBV15 combines with J gene TRBJ2-7, with 8 bases fitting TRBD2. Trimming at V came to 8 bases and at J to 3 bases, leaving 21 bases not matched to a gene. The CDR3 consists of 18 residues. Germline V CDR1 and CDR2: LNHNV, YYDKDF (reference sequence). CDR3 nucleotide sequence: TGTGCCACCGGGTCTCCGGGGGGGCCTCACCCCGGAATCTACGAGCAGTACTTC. This gives the protein CATGSPGGPHPGIYEQYF.

This chain connects TRBV27 to TRBJ1-6; D is unresolved. This CDR3 has 12 amino acids. Trimming took off 3 bases at V and 8 bases at J, with 5 bases between the two ends. Germline lookup yields CDR1 MNHEY and CDR2 SMNVEV (reference sequence). The CDR3 nucleotides read TGTGCCAGCAGTTTCCGCGATTCACCCCTCCACTTT. The encoded protein is CASSFRDSPLHF.

This clone was detected only once. J is TRBJ1-5 and V is TRBV7-9; no reliable D call. Deletions cut 2 bases from V and 4 bases from J, with 6 bases between. There are 13 residues in the CDR3. The germline gives CDR1 SEHNR, CDR2 FQNEAQ (reference sequence). CDR3 nucleotides: TGTGCCAGCAGCTTAAGTGGGAATCAGCCCCAGCATTTT. Translation: CASSLSGNQPQHF. The full variable domain, with the rest looked up from reference TRBV7-9 and TRBJ1-5, is DTGVSQNPRHKITKRGQNVTFRCDPISEHNRLYWYRQTLGQGPEFLTYFQNEAQLEKSRLLSDRFSAERPKGSFSTLEIQRTEQGDSAMYLCASSLSGNQPQHFGDGTRLSIL.

The chain is built from TRBV11-2 and TRBJ2-1; no reliable D call. Trimming cost V 5 bases and J 8 bases, with 7 bases left between them. CDR1 SGHAT and CDR2 FQNNGV come from the germline V gene. This CDR3 is built from 11 residues. The CDR3 region is CASSRRDEQFF. The CDR3 region has the DNA TGTGCCAGCAGCCGTCGGGATGAGCAGTTCTTC.

The rearrangement joins TRBV25-1 to TRBJ2-5, with 8 bases fitting TRBD2. The V gene's germline CDR1 is MGHDK and CDR2 SYGVNS. The junction had 5 bases not matched to a gene; V was cut back by 0 bases and J by 5 bases. The CDR3 length is 15 residues. The CDR3 is CASSEYGGGLETQYF. Written as DNA, the CDR3 is TGTGCCAGCAGTGAATACGGGGGGGGGCTGGAGACCCAGTACTTC.

The rearrangement links TRBV11-3 to TRBJ2-7, with 9 bases fitting TRBD1. CDR1 is SGHNT, CDR2 YENEEA, per germline. The CDR3 has 14 amino acids. The V segment lost 3 bases and the J segment 4 bases; nucleotides outside the gene matches: 4. For the CDR3, the DNA is TGTGCCAGCAGCTTCTGGGACAGGGATTACGAGCAGTACTTC. Residues: CASSFWDRDYEQYF. The whole variable domain, remainder taken from reference TRBV11-3 and TRBJ2-7, is EAGVVQSPRYKIIEKKQPVAFWCNPISGHNTLYWYLQNLGQGPELLIRYENEEAVDDSQLPKDRFSAERLKGVDSTLKIQPAELGDSAVYLCASSFWDRDYEQYFGPGTRLTVT.

The chain has TRBV4-1 and TRBJ1-1; 7 nucleotides line up with TRBD1. There are 14 residues in the CDR3. After removal of 0 bases from V and 10 bases from J, the junction contained 8 bases not matched to a gene. The V gene's germline CDR1 is MGHRA and CDR2 YSYEKL. DNA of the CDR3: TGCGCCAGCAGCCAAGAAGGGACAGCCAGAGGAGCTTTCTTT. This codes for CASSQEGTARGAFF.